The source of this T cell receptor (beta chain) is a study of Ad26.COV2.S vaccination and SARS-CoV-2 variants. The method was immunoSEQ multiplex PCR; TCRdb's version includes in-frame clones alone and lacks a portion of them. Here the sample spans 450,000 to 550,000 clones, roughly nine tenths being singletons. As regards this clone: Its antigen is still unknown.

Regarding treatment: 15 to 20 received Ad26.COV2.S at low or high dose, single or two shots; roughly five received placebo; per-sample allocation not given. Samples analyzed were those drawn on day 63 after the first vaccine or placebo injection. Cohort 1b enrolled adults aged 18-55 years in Boston. The CDR3 has 18 amino acids. CDR1 is KGHDR, CDR2 SFDVKD, per germline. The J segment lost 9 bases and the V segment lost 1 base, leaving 14 bases of the junction unmatched. Study observations and caveats: Reports say spike-specific CD8+ and CD4+ T cell responses covered substantial breadth after vaccination. The study found similar non-spike TCR breadth in vaccine and placebo recipients. From the TCR breadth and depth analyses, total T cell responses may have been underestimated.

The starting material was peripheral blood, obtained in a trial of Ad26.COV2.S vaccine versus placebo. The chain has TRBV24-1 and TRBJ2-1; 10 positions agree with TRBD1. The origin of this receptor is a person aged 18 to 65 who received the Ad26.COV2.S COVID-19 vaccine or a placebo. The chain's CDR3 is CATSDLGTDRGRLGEQFF. The CDR3 DNA sequence: TGTGCCACCAGTGATTTAGGGACAGACAGGGGGCGGTTAGGTGAGCAGTTCTTC.